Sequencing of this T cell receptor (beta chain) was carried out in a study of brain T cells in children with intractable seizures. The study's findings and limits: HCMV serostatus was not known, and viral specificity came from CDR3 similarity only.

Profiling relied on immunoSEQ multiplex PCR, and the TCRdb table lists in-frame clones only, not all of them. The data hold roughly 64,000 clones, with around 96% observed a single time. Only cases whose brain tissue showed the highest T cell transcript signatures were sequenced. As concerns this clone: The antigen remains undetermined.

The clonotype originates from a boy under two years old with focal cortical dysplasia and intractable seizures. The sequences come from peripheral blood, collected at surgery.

The CDR3 protein is CASSFGHEQFF. The CDR3 DNA follows: TGTGCCAGCAGTTTCGGGCATGAGCAGTTCTTC. This chain connects TRBV12-3 or TRBV12-4 to TRBJ2-1; D ambiguous. There are 11 residues in the CDR3. V lost 3 bases, J lost 8 bases, and 5 bases lay in between.